This T cell receptor beta chain was identified during a study of T cell responses to AZD1222 COVID-19 vaccine. Broader study findings: Repertoires were collected only later (after the peak T cell response had occurred). A mostly white British donor set with more females was recruited, and clonal diversity was possibly underestimated. The span of vaccine-associated CD4 TCRs extended across spike, with dominance at 160-218 and 743-854.

The table came from immunoSEQ multiplex PCR; TCRdb's copy has only in-frame clones and leaves some out. Among 150,000 to 160,000 clones listed, more than 75% were seen once. Details on this clone: What it binds is not known.

Germline V gene sequence: CDR1 MNHNS, CDR2 SASEGT. The germline V and J ends were trimmed by 2 bases and 4 bases, with 14 bases remaining between them. This CDR3 region has 15 residues. The chain employs TRBV6-1 and TRBJ1-2; D call uncertain. The sequence was obtained from an adult in good health. The material was peripheral blood, obtained on day 0 of AZD1222 vaccination. As DNA, the CDR3 is TGTGCCAGCAGTGAATTGGACCGGCGGTTCTATGGCTACACCTTC. Translated: CASSELDRRFYGYTF.